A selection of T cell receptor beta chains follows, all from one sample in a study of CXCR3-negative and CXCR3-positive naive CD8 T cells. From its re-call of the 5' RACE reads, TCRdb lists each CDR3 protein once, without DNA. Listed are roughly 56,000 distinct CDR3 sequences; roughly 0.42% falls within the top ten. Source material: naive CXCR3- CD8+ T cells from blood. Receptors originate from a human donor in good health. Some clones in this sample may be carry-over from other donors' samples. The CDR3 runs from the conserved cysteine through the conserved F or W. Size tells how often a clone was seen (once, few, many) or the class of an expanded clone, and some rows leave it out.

CAITPDRGRLFAPQETQYF	.	19	TRBV10-3	TRBJ2-5
CSVEGDSLDTQYF	.	13	TRBV29-1	TRBJ2-3
CASSEVLAGGPAYNEQFF	.	18	TRBV25-1	TRBJ2-1
CASSPEFVGEQYF	.	13	TRBV5-1	TRBJ2-7
CSVEPATGEAFF	.	12	TRBV29-1	TRBJ1-1
CIDLGTEDSYEQYF	.	14	TRBV29-1	TRBJ2-7
CASSSGTPYNEQFF	.	14	TRBV27	TRBJ2-1
CSVVSGGAGKNIQYF	medium-sized	15	TRBV29-1	TRBJ2-4
CSALLAVHEQYF	.	12	TRBV20-1	TRBJ2-7
CSVHQTGTSIHEQYF	.	15	TRBV29-1	TRBJ2-7
CASSLAPGVRDNQPQHF	.	17	TRBV7-8	TRBJ1-5
CASSQSVCRNTGELFF	.	16	TRBV23-1	TRBJ2-2
CASSAPPGQGIF	.	12	TRBV7-9	TRBJ2-7
CASSNPGLGTGELFF	.	15	TRBV6-2/TRBV6-3	TRBJ2-2
CSARGQGDNYGYTF	.	14	TRBV20-1	TRBJ1-2
CASSQGLAGGYPSYEQYF	.	18	TRBV4-3	TRBJ2-7
CAGGNTGELFF	.	11	TRBV30	TRBJ2-2
CASSEFQGQGAWETQYF	.	17	TRBV25-1	TRBJ2-5
CASSYEWDYEQYF	.	13	TRBV6-2/TRBV6-3	TRBJ2-7
CSAQMRGYQETQYF	.	14	TRBV20-1	TRBJ2-5
CASSDFPRQGMNTEAFF	.	17	TRBV25-1	TRBJ1-1
CASSFLVLIGSRTYEQYF	.	18	TRBV28	TRBJ2-7
CASSLETGSSYEQYF	.	15	TRBV5-1	TRBJ2-7
CASSHRTGIEQYF	.	13	TRBV4-3	TRBJ2-7
CSARMRGANIYEQYF	.	15	TRBV20-1	TRBJ2-7
CASSLMPYSNQPQHF	.	15	TRBV27	TRBJ1-5